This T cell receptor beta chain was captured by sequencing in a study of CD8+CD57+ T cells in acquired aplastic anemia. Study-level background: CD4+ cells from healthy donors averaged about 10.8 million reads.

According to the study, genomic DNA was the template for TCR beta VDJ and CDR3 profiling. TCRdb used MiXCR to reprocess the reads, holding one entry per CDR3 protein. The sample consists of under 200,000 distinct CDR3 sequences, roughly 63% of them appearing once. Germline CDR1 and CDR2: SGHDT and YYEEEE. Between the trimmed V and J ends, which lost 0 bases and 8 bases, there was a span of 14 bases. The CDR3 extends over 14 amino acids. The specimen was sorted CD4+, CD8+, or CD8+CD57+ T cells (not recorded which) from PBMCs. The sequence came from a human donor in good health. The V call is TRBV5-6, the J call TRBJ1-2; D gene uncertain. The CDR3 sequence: CASSLVRADSGYTF. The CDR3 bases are TGTGCCAGCAGCTTGGTTAGAGCTGATAGCGGCTACACCTTC. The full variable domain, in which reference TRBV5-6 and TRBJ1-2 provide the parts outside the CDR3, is DAGVTQSPTHLIKTRGQQVTLRCSPKSGHDTVSWYQQALGQGPQFIFQYYEEEERQRGNFPDRFSGHQFPNYSSELNVNALLLGDSALYLCASSLVRADSGYTFGSGTRLTVV.